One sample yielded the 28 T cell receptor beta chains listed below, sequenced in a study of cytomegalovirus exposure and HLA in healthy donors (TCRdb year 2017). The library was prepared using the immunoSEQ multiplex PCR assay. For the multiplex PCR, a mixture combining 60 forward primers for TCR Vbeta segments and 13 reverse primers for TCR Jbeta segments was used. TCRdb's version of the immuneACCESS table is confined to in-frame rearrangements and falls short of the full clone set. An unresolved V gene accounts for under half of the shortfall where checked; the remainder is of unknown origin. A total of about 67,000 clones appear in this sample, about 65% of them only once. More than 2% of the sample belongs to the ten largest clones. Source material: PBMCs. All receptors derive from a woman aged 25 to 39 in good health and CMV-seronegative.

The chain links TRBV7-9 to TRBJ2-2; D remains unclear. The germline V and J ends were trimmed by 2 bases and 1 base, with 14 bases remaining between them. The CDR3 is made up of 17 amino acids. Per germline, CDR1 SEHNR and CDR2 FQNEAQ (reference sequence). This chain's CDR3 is CASSLNPRHLNTGELFF. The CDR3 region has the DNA TGTGCCAGCAGCTTAAATCCAAGACATCTGAACACCGGGGAGCTGTTTTTT.

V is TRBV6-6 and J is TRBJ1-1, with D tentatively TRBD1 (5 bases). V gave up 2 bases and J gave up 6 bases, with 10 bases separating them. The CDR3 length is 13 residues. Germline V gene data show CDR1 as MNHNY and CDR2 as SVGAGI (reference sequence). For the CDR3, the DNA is TGTGCCAGCAGTTACGTGCGGGGGGCTGAAGCTTTCTTT. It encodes CASSYVRGAEAFF.

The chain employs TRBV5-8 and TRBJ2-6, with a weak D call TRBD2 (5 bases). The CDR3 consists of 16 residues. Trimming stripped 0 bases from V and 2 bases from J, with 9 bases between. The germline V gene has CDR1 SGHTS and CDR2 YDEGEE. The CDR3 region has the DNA TGTGCCAGCAGCTTGGTCGGGGATCCTGGGGCCAACGTCCTGACTTTC. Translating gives CASSLVGDPGANVLTF.

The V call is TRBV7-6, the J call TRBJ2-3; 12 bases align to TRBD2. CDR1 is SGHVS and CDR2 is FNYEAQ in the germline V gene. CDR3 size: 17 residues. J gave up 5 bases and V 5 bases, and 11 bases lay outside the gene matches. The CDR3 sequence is CASSPIPLAGGQDTQYF. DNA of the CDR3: TGTGCCAGCAGCCCAATTCCACTAGCGGGGGGTCAAGATACGCAGTATTTT.

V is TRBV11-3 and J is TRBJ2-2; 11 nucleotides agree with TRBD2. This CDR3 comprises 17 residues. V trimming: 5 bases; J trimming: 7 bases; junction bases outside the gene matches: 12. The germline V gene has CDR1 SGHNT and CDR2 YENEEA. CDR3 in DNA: TGTGCCAGCAGCCCCCGTAGCGGGGGGGCCTACGGCGGGGAGCTGTTTTTT. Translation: CASSPRSGGAYGGELFF.

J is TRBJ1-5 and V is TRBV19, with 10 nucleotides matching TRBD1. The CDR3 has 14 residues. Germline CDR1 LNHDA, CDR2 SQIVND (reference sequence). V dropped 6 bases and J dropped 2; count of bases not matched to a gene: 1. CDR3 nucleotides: TGTGCCAGTAGCGGGACAGGGGGCAATCAGCCCCAGCATTTT. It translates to CASSGTGGNQPQHF.

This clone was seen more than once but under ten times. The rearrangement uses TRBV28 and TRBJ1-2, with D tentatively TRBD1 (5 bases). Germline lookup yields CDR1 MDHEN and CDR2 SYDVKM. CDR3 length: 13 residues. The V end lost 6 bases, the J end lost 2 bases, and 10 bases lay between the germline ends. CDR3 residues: CASRRTQNYGYTF. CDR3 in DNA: TGTGCCAGCAGGCGGACACAAAACTATGGCTACACCTTC.

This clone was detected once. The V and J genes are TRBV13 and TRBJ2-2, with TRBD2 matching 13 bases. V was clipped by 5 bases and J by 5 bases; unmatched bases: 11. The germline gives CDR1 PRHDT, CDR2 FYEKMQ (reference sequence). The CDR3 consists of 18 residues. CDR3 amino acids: CASSLDPVLAGGTGELFF. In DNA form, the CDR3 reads TGTGCCAGCAGCCTCGACCCCGTACTAGCGGGGGGGACCGGGGAGCTGTTTTTT.

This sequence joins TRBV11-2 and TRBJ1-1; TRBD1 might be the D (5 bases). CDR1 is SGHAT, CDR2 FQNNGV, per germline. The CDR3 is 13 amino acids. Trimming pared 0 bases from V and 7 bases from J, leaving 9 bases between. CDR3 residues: CASSLDRAGEAFF. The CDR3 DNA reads TGTGCCAGCAGCTTAGACAGGGCTGGTGAAGCTTTCTTT.

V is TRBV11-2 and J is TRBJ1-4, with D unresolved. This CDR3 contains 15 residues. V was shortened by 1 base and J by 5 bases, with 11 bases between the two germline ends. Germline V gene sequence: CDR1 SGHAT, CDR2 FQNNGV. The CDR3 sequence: CASSLVGSANEKLFF. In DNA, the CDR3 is TGTGCCAGCAGCTTAGTAGGCAGCGCGAATGAAAAACTGTTTTTT.

Here the CDR3 reads CASSPNRGNTIYF. The DNA of the CDR3 is TGTGCCAGCAGCCCAAACAGGGGAAACACCATATATTTT. The chain carries TRBV11-3 and TRBJ1-3; maybe TRBD1 (5 bases). Germline assignment: CDR1 SGHNT and CDR2 YENEEA. The V end lost 5 bases, the J end lost 4 bases, and 9 bases lay between the germline ends. The CDR3 consists of 13 residues. The variable domain in full, with the rest retrieved from reference TRBV11-3 and TRBJ1-3, is EAGVVQSPRYKIIEKKQPVAFWCNPISGHNTLYWYLQNLGQGPELLIRYENEEAVDDSQLPKDRFSAERLKGVDSTLKIQPAELGDSAVYLCASSPNRGNTIYFGEGSWLTVV.

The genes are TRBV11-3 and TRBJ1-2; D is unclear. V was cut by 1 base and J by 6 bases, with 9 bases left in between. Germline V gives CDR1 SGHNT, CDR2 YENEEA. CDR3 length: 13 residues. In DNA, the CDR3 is TGTGCCAGCAGCTTAGCTCCTTCGGATGGCTACACCTTC. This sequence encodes CASSLAPSDGYTF.

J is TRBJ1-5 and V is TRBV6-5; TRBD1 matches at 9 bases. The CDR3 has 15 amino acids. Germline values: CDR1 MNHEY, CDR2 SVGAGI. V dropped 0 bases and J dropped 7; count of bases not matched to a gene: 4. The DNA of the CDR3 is TGTGCCAGCAGTTACTCGACAGGGGGTGCGCAGCCCCAGCATTTT. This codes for CASSYSTGGAQPQHF.

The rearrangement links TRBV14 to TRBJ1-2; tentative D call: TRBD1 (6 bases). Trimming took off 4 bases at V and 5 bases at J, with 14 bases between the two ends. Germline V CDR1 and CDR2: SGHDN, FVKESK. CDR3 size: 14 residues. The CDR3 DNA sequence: TGTGCCAGCAGCCTACGGACAGAAAGATATGGCTACACCTTC. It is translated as CASSLRTERYGYTF.

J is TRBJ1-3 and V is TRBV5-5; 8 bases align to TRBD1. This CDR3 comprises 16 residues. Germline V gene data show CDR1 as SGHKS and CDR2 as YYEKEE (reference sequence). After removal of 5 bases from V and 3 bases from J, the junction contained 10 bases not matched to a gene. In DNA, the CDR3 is TGTGCCAGCAGGCTTGGTGGACAGGGATATGGAAACACCATATATTTT. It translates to CASRLGGQGYGNTIYF.

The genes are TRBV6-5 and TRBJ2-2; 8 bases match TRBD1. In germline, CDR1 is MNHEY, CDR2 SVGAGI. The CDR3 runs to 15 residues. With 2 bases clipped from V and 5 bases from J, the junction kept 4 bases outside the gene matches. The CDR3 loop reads CASSYGGQETGELFF. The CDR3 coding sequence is TGTGCCAGCAGTTACGGGGGACAGGAAACCGGGGAGCTGTTTTTT.

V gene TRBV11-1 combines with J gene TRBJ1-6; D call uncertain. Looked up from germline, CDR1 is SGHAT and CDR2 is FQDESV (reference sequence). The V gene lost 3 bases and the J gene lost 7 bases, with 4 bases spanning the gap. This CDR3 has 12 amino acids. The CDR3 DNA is TGTGCCAGCAGCTTCGTCAATTCACCCCTCCACTTT. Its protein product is CASSFVNSPLHF. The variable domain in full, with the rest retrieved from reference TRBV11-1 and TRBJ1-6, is EAEVAQSPRYKITEKSQAVAFWCDPISGHATLYWYRQILGQGPELLVQFQDESVVDDSQLPKDRFSAERLKGVDSTLKIQPAELGDSAMYLCASSFVNSPLHFGNGTRLTVT.

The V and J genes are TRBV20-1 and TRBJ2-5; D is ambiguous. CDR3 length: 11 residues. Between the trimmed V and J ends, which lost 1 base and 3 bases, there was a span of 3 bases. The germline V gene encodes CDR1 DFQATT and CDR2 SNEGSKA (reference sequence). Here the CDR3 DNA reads TGCAGTGCTAGAGCCAAAGAGACCCAGTACTTC. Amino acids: CSARAKETQYF.

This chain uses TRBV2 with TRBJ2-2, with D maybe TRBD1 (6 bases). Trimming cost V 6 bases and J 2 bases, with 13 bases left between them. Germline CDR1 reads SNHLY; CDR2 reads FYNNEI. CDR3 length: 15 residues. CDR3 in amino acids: CASRGGGRNTGELFF. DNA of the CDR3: TGTGCCAGCAGGGGTGGGGGCAGAAACACCGGGGAGCTGTTTTTT.

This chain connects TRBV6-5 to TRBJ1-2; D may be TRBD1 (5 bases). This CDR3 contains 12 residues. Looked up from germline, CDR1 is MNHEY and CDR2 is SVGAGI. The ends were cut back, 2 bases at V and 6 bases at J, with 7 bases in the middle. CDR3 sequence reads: CASSYRGNGYTF. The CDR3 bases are TGTGCCAGCAGTTACCGGGGGAATGGCTACACCTTC.

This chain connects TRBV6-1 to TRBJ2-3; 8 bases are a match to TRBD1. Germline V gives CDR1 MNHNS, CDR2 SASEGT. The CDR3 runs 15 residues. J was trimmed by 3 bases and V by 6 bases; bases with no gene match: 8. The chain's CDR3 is CASRPGQGRTDTQYF. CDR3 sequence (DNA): TGTGCCAGCAGACCCGGACAGGGAAGAACAGATACGCAGTATTTT.

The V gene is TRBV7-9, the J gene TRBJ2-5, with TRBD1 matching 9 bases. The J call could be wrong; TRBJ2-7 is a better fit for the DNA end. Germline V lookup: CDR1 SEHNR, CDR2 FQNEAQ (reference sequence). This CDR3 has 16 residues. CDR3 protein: CASSLAQGTGRNEQYF. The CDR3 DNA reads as TGTGCCAGCAGCTTAGCGCAGGGGACAGGGCGCAACGAGCAGTACTTC.

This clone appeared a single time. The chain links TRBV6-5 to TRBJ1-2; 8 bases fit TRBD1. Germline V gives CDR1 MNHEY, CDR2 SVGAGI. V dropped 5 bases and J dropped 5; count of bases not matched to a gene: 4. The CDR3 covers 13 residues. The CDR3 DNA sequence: TGTGCCAGCAGTGGCCGGGACAGGTATGGCTACACCTTC. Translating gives CASSGRDRYGYTF.

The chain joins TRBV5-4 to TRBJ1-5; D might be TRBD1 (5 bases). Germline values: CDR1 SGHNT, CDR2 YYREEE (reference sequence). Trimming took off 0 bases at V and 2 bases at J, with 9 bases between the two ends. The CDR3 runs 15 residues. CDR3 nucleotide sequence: TGTGCCAGCAGCTTGGCAGGGATCGGCAATCAGCCCCAGCATTTT. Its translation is CASSLAGIGNQPQHF.

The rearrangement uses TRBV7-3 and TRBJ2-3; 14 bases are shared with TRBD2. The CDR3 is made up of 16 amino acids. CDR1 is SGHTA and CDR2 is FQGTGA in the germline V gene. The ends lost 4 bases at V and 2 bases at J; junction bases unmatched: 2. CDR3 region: CASSSGLAGVTDTQYF. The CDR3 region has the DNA TGTGCCAGCAGCTCGGGACTAGCGGGGGTCACAGATACGCAGTATTTT.

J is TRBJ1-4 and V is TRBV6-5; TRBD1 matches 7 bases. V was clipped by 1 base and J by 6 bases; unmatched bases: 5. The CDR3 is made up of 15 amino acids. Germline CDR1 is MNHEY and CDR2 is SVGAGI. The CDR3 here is CASSYLTGKDEKLFF. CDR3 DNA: TGTGCCAGCAGTTACTTGACAGGGAAGGATGAAAAACTGTTTTTT.

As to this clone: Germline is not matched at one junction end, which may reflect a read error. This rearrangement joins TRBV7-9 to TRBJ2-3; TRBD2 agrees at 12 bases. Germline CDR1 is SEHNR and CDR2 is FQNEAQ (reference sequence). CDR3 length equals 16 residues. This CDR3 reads CSSSSRLAGVTDTQYF. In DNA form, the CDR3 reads TGTTCCAGCAGCTCTAGACTAGCGGGGGTAACAGATACGCAGTATTTT.

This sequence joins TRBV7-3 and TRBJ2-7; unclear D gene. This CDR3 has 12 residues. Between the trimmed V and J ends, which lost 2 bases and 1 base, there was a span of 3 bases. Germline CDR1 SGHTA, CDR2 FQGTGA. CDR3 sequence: CASSLESYEQYF. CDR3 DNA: TGTGCCAGCAGCTTAGAGTCCTACGAGCAGTACTTC. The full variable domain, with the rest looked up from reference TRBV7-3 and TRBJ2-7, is GAGVSQTPSNKVTEKGKYVELRCDPISGHTALYWYRQSLGQGPEFLIYFQGTGAADDSGLPNDRFFAVRPEGSVSTLKIQRTERGDSAVYLCASSLESYEQYFGPGTRLTVT.